This TCR beta chain derives from a study of blood T cell repertoires in COVID-19. The method was immunoSEQ multiplex PCR; TCRdb's version includes in-frame clones alone and lacks a portion of them. The sample lists just over 80,000 clones; 85% to 90% were seen once. With 3 bases removed from V and 0 bases from J, the gap between germline ends came to 15 bases. CDR1 and CDR2 from the germline V gene are LGHNA and YNFKEQ. The CDR3 runs 17 residues. The sequenced sample was PBMCs or T cells enriched from blood (not recorded which). This TCR was recovered from a woman between 45 and 65 years old with acute COVID-19. The V and J genes are TRBV4-2 and TRBJ2-1; D perhaps matches TRBD1 (5 bases). The CDR3: CASSQTKGMSSYNEQFF. The DNA of the CDR3 is TGTGCCAGCAGCCAGACAAAGGGGATGAGCTCCTACAATGAGCAGTTCTTC.